This T cell receptor (beta chain) is from a study of response to subunit inactivated influenza vaccine. Findings and limits, study-wide: Authors suggested that a seasonal influenza vaccination recruits few new T cells each time.

TCRdb ran MiXCR on the RT-PCR reads and lists one entry per CDR3 protein. This table has 250,000 to 350,000 distinct CDR3 sequences, 20% to 25% appearing once. Concerning this clonotype itself: What it binds is not known.

The input for sequencing was PBMCs from blood, taken about 20 months after vaccination. The TCR originated in a man between 50 and 70 years old who received an inactivated influenza vaccine.

In DNA form, the CDR3 reads TGCGCCAGCAGCTGGGGCTCGGGACAGGGAACGGATACGCAGTATTTT. Translated: CASSWGSGQGTDTQYF. V usage is TRBV5-1 and J usage is TRBJ2-3; 9 bases are shared with TRBD1. J gave up 6 bases and V 3 bases, and 11 bases lay outside the gene matches. The CDR3 length is 16 residues. Germline assignment: CDR1 SGHRS and CDR2 YFSETQ.